This TCR beta chain was captured in a study of blood T cell repertoires in COVID-19. CDR1 is SEHNR, CDR2 FQNEAQ, per germline (reference sequence). Trimming stripped 4 bases from V and 0 bases from J, with 12 bases between. The CDR3 is made up of 15 amino acids. Measured with immunoSEQ multiplex PCR; TCRdb has only the in-frame clones, and not every one. This table holds about 310,000 clones, roughly 85% found once. Participants came from 20 to 25 US areas, aged about 18 to 89 years. Two negative PCRs, clearance, or symptom resolution characterized the recovered Cohort 3 donors. This sequence originates from a young man who had recovered from COVID-19. The sequenced material came from PBMCs or T cells enriched from blood (not recorded which). The J gene is TRBJ1-1, the V gene TRBV7-9, with no clear D. The chain's CDR3 is CASSSRTSMNTEAFF. The CDR3 DNA reads TGTGCCAGCAGCTCCCGCACTTCCATGAACACTGAAGCTTTCTTT.